A selection of T cell receptor beta chains follows, all from one sample in a study of CD8 T cells in ankylosing spondylitis. TCRdb re-called the 5' RACE reads through MiXCR, storing one row per CDR3 protein. This table has 350,000 to 550,000 distinct CDR3 sequences, 25% to 30% appearing once. Sequenced: blood, either unsorted or a sorted T cell fraction (not recorded which). These receptors were collected from a male donor with ankylosing spondylitis. CDR3s include the opening cysteine and the closing phenylalanine or tryptophan. The D gene is left open where the match is weak. For some rows the clone size is stated as once, few or many, or as a class when expanded; others skip it.

d_call	cdr3_length	clone_size	v_call	j_call	cdr3_aa	cdr3_nt
.	10	few	TRBV21-1	TRBJ2-2	CASPGGELFF	TGTGCCAGCCCGGGGGGGGAGCTGTTTTTT
.	13	few	TRBV12-3/TRBV12-4	TRBJ1-4	CASSLQGHEKLFF	TGTGCCAGCAGTTTGCAGGGTCACGAAAAACTGTTTTTT
.	17	.	TRBV5-1	TRBJ2-2	CASSLAAGNSNTGELFF	TGCGCCAGCAGCTTGGCCGCTGGTAATTCGAACACCGGGGAGCTGTTTTTT
.	16	.	TRBV4-2	TRBJ1-5	CASSQDAARSNQPQHF	TGTGCCAGCAGCCAAGATGCAGCCAGAAGCAATCAGCCCCAGCATTTT
.	13	.	TRBV29-1	TRBJ2-1	CSVPVADYNEQFF	TGCAGCGTTCCGGTAGCGGATTACAATGAGCAGTTCTTC
TRBD1	14	many	TRBV3-1	TRBJ2-2	CASSPRTGLMELFF	TGTGCCAGCAGCCCGAGGACAGGGCTAATGGAGCTGTTTTTT
.	18	.	TRBV3-1	TRBJ2-3	CASSQVFPSGVSTDTQYF	TGTGCCAGCAGCCAAGTCTTCCCCTCAGGGGTTAGCACAGATACGCAGTATTTT
TRBD2	13	.	TRBV20-1	TRBJ2-1	CSAIGTSIHEQFF	TGCAGTGCTATAGGGACTAGCATTCATGAGCAGTTCTTC
.	14	many	TRBV29-1	TRBJ2-1	CSVDAKVLYNEQFF	TGCAGCGTTGATGCCAAAGTCCTATACAATGAGCAGTTCTTC
.	16	few	TRBV14	TRBJ2-7	CASSQDRLGVGYEQYF	TGTGCCAGCAGCCAAGATCGCCTGGGAGTGGGTTACGAGCAGTACTTC
.	14	few	TRBV9	TRBJ1-1	CASSVGTANTEAFF	TGTGCCAGCAGCGTAGGGACAGCGAACACTGAAGCTTTCTTT
.	18	.	TRBV20-1	TRBJ2-6	CSALLRGQGPSGANVLTF	TGCAGTGCTTTACTTCGGGGGCAGGGACCCTCTGGGGCCAACGTCCTGACTTTC
.	15	.	TRBV5-1	TRBJ2-7	CASSRGGTELYEQYF	TGCGCCAGCAGCCGGGGGGGGACAGAACTCTACGAGCAGTACTTC
TRBD1	13	few	TRBV10-3	TRBJ1-6	CAIQGTGRSPLHF	TGTGCCATCCAGGGGACAGGGCGATCACCCCTCCACTTT
.	13	.	TRBV5-1	TRBJ2-5	CASSFIREETQYF	TGCGCCAGCAGCTTTATCCGGGAAGAGACCCAGTACTTC
TRBD1	15	few	TRBV7-6	TRBJ1-4	CASSLTGARDEKLFF	TGTGCCAGCAGCTTGACAGGGGCGAGAGATGAAAAACTGTTTTTT
.	16	.	TRBV5-1	TRBJ2-2	CASSRLTPGSTGELFF	TGCGCCAGCAGCCGACTCACCCCAGGGTCCACCGGGGAGCTGTTTTTT